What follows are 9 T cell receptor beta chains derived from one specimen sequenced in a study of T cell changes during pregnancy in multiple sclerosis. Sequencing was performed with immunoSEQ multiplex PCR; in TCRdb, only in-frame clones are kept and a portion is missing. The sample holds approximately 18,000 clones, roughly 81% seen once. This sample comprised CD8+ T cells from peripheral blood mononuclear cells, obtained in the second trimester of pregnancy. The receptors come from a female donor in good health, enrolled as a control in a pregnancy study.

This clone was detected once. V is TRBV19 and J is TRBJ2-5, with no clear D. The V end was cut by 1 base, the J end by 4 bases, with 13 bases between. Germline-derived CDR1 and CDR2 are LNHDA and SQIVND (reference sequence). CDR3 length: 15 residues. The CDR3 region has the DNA TGTGCCAGTAGTATAGGAGCCTATTCTGCAGAGACCCAGTACTTC. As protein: CASSIGAYSAETQYF. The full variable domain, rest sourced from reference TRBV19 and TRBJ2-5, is DGGITQSPKYLFRKEGQNVTLSCEQNLNHDAMYWYRQDPGQGLRLIYYSQIVNDFQKGDIAEGYSVSREKKESFPLTVTSAQKNPTAFYLCASSIGAYSAETQYFGPGTRLLVL.

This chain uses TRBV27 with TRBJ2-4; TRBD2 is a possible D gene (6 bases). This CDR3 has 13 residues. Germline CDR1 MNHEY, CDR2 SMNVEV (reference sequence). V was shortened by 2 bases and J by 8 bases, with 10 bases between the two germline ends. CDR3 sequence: CASSLIREDIQYF. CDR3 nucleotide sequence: TGTGCCAGCAGTTTAATAAGGGAGGACATTCAGTACTTC.

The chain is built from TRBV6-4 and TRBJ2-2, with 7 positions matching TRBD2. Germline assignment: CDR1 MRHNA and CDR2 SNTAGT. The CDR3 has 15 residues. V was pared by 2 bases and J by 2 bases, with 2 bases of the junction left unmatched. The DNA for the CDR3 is TGTGCCAGCAGTGACGGGGGGGAAAACACCGGGGAGCTGTTTTTT. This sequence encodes CASSDGGENTGELFF.

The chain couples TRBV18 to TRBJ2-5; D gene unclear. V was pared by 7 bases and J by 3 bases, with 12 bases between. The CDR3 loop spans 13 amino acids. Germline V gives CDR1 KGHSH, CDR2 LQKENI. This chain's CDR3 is CASFAFEKETQYF. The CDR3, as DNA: TGTGCCAGCTTCGCTTTTGAGAAAGAGACCCAGTACTTC.

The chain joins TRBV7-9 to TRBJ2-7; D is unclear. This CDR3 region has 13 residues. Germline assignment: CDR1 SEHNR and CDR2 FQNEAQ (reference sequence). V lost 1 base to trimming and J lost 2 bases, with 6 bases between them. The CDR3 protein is CASSLGSTYEQYF. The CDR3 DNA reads TGTGCCAGCAGCTTAGGCAGTACCTACGAGCAGTACTTC. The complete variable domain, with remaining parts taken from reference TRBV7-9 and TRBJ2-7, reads DTGVSQNPRHKITKRGQNVTFRCDPISEHNRLYWYRQTLGQGPEFLTYFQNEAQLEKSRLLSDRFSAERPKGSFSTLEIQRTEQGDSAMYLCASSLGSTYEQYFGPGTRLTVT.

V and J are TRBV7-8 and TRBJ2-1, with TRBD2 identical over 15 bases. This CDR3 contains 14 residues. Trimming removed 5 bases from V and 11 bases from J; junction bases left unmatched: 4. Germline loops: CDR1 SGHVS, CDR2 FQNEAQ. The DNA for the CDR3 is TGTGCCAGCAGCCCAGGGACTAGCGGGGGGAAGCAGTTCTTC. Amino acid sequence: CASSPGTSGGKQFF.

For the CDR3, the DNA is TGTGCCAGCAGCTCCGCTAGGTTCGGAGATGAGCAGTTCTTC. Translating it yields CASSSARFGDEQFF. The rearrangement joins TRBV11-3 to TRBJ2-1; no firm D call. The CDR3 is 14 amino acids. CDR1 and CDR2 (germline): SGHNT, YENEEA. Trimming removed 4 bases at V and 8 bases at J, with 15 bases between.

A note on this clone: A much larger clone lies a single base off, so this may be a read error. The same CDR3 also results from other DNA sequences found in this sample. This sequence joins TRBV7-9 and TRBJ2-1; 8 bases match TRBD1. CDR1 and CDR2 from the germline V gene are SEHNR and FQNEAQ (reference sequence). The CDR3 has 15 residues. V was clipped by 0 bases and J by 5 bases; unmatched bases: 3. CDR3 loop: CASSLARTGHNEQFF. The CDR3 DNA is TGTGCCAGCAGCTTAGCTAGGACAGGGCACAATGAGCAGTTCTTC.

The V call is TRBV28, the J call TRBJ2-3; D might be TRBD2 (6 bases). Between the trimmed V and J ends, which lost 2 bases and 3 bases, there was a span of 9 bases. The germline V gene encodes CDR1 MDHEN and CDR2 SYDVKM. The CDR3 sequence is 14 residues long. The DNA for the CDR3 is TGTGCCAGCAGTTTACTAGCGATGACAGATACGCAGTATTTT. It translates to CASSLLAMTDTQYF.